The rows below give T cell receptor beta chains drawn from one sample of a study of T cell responses to AZD1222 COVID-19 vaccine. Repertoires were generated with immunoSEQ multiplex PCR, while TCRdb's copy carries only in-frame clones and drops some. The repertoire includes about 170,000 clones, 70% to 90% of them detected once, and around 4.5% sits in the top ten. The sequencing used peripheral blood, collected 28 days after the second dose of the MenACWY control vaccine. The receptor set was obtained from an adult who received the MenACWY meningococcal vaccine as a control. Both conserved end residues are part of each CDR3. The D gene is left open where the match is weak. Rows may omit the clone size; those that give it use once, few, many or a size class.

v_call: TRBV19
j_call: TRBJ2-2
clone_size: -
d_call: TRBD1
cdr3_aa: CASLRTGRDTGELFF
cdr3_nt: TGTGCCAGTCTTCGGACAGGGCGCGACACCGGGGAGCTGTTTTTT

v_call: TRBV7-2
j_call: TRBJ1-4
clone_size: -
d_call: -
cdr3_aa: CASSLGRDEKLFF
cdr3_nt: TGTGCCAGCAGCTTAGGGAGAGATGAAAAACTGTTTTTT

v_call: TRBV28
j_call: TRBJ1-5
clone_size: once
d_call: -
cdr3_aa: CASSLTGNQPQHF
cdr3_nt: TGTGCCAGCAGTTTAACGGGCAATCAGCCCCAGCATTTT

v_call: TRBV21-1
j_call: TRBJ1-5
clone_size: -
d_call: -
cdr3_aa: CASSKRQGDNQPQHF
cdr3_nt: TGTGCCAGCAGCAAACGTCAGGGGGACAATCAGCCCCAGCATTTT

v_call: TRBV5-5
j_call: TRBJ1-5
clone_size: -
d_call: -
cdr3_aa: CASTDTNQPQHF
cdr3_nt: TGTGCCAGCACGGACACCAATCAGCCCCAGCATTTT

v_call: TRBV28
j_call: TRBJ1-2
clone_size: -
d_call: TRBD1
cdr3_aa: CASSFLRPGQGSGYTF
cdr3_nt: TGTGCCAGCAGTTTTTTAAGGCCGGGACAGGGGAGCGGCTACACCTTC

v_call: TRBV6-6
j_call: TRBJ1-2
clone_size: -
d_call: TRBD1
cdr3_aa: CASTRDRDYGYTF
cdr3_nt: TGTGCCAGCACCCGGGACAGGGACTATGGCTACACCTTC

v_call: TRBV5-8
j_call: TRBJ1-1
clone_size: -
d_call: TRBD1
cdr3_aa: CASSLRDRGNTEAFF
cdr3_nt: TGTGCCAGCAGCTTGCGGGACAGGGGGAACACTGAAGCTTTCTTT

v_call: TRBV5-1
j_call: TRBJ1-1
clone_size: -
d_call: TRBD1
cdr3_aa: CASRIGQEMNTEAFF
cdr3_nt: TGCGCCAGCAGGATCGGACAGGAGATGAACACTGAAGCTTTCTTT

v_call: TRBV18
j_call: TRBJ1-2
clone_size: -
d_call: -
cdr3_aa: CASSPPSSSSDYTF
cdr3_nt: TGTGCCAGCTCACCACCGTCCTCATCTAGTGACTACACCTTC

v_call: TRBV3-1/TRBV3-2
j_call: TRBJ2-3
clone_size: -
d_call: -
cdr3_aa: CASSPTGTSTDTQYF
cdr3_nt: TGTGCCAGCAGTCCTACGGGGACTAGCACAGATACGCAGTATTTT

v_call: TRBV14
j_call: TRBJ1-6
clone_size: -
d_call: -
cdr3_aa: CASSRQGYSPLHF
cdr3_nt: TGTGCCAGCAGCCGGCAGGGTTACTCACCCCTCCACTTT

v_call: TRBV18
j_call: TRBJ2-7
clone_size: once
d_call: -
cdr3_aa: CASSPDGLSSLEVRYF
cdr3_nt: TGTGCCAGCTCACCAGACGGGTTATCTTCCCTCGAGGTTCGGTACTTC

v_call: TRBV28
j_call: TRBJ1-1
clone_size: -
d_call: -
cdr3_aa: CASSSYFWGRTEAFF
cdr3_nt: TGTGCCAGCAGTTCTTATTTCTGGGGAAGAACTGAAGCTTTCTTT

v_call: TRBV15
j_call: TRBJ1-1
clone_size: -
d_call: -
cdr3_aa: CATSRDQKTGTEAFF
cdr3_nt: TGTGCCACCAGCAGAGATCAAAAGACAGGCACTGAAGCTTTCTTT

v_call: TRBV18
j_call: TRBJ1-5
clone_size: once
d_call: -
cdr3_aa: CASSPYTDQPQHF
cdr3_nt: TGTGCCAGCTCACCATACACGGATCAGCCCCAGCATTTT

v_call: TRBV4-3
j_call: TRBJ2-1
clone_size: -
d_call: -
cdr3_aa: CASSQRWNEQFF
cdr3_nt: TGCGCCAGCAGCCAAAGGTGGAATGAGCAGTTCTTC

v_call: TRBV19
j_call: TRBJ1-3
clone_size: -
d_call: -
cdr3_aa: CASSHRRSEGNTIYF
cdr3_nt: TGTGCCAGTAGCCATAGACGTTCAGAAGGAAACACCATATATTTT

v_call: TRBV28
j_call: TRBJ1-6
clone_size: -
d_call: -
cdr3_aa: CASCGNSPLHF
cdr3_nt: TGTGCCAGCTGCGGGAATTCACCCCTCCACTTT

v_call: TRBV12-3/TRBV12-4
j_call: TRBJ1-6
clone_size: -
d_call: TRBD1
cdr3_aa: CASSYRGLTPLHF
cdr3_nt: TGTGCCAGCAGTTACAGGGGTTTGACACCCCTCCACTTT

v_call: TRBV6-2/TRBV6-3
j_call: TRBJ2-7
clone_size: -
d_call: -
cdr3_aa: CASSQWQTQQYF
cdr3_nt: TGTGCCAGCAGTCAGTGGCAGACCCAGCAGTACTTC

v_call: TRBV7-8
j_call: TRBJ1-1
clone_size: -
d_call: -
cdr3_aa: CASSLSQANTEAFF
cdr3_nt: TGTGCCAGCAGCTTGTCGCAGGCGAACACTGAAGCTTTCTTT

v_call: TRBV6-5
j_call: TRBJ2-2
clone_size: -
d_call: -
cdr3_aa: CASSYEEAGTRELFF
cdr3_nt: TGTGCCAGCAGTTACGAGGAAGCAGGGACAAGGGAGCTGTTTTTT

v_call: TRBV24-1
j_call: TRBJ2-5
clone_size: -
d_call: TRBD2
cdr3_aa: CATSKAGERGTGKETQYF
cdr3_nt: TGTGCCACCAGCAAAGCGGGAGAGAGGGGTACTGGGAAAGAGACCCAGTACTTC

v_call: TRBV6-6
j_call: TRBJ1-2
clone_size: -
d_call: -
cdr3_aa: CASSYGRGYGYTF
cdr3_nt: TGTGCCAGCAGTTACGGCAGGGGCTATGGCTACACCTTC

v_call: TRBV6-6
j_call: TRBJ1-5
clone_size: -
d_call: -
cdr3_aa: CASSYGGVQPQHF
cdr3_nt: TGTGCCAGCAGTTACGGGGGTGTGCAGCCCCAGCATTTT

v_call: TRBV6-5
j_call: TRBJ2-7
clone_size: -
d_call: -
cdr3_aa: CASLPELADEQYF
cdr3_nt: TGTGCCAGCCTACCGGAACTAGCAGACGAGCAGTACTTC

v_call: TRBV5-1
j_call: TRBJ1-4
clone_size: -
d_call: -
cdr3_aa: CASSLGQGTEKLFF
cdr3_nt: TGCGCCAGCAGCTTGGGGCAGGGGACTGAAAAACTGTTTTTT

v_call: TRBV18
j_call: TRBJ1-4
clone_size: -
d_call: -
cdr3_aa: CASSPPGQPNEKLFF
cdr3_nt: TGTGCCAGCTCACCACCCGGACAGCCTAATGAAAAACTGTTTTTT

v_call: TRBV18
j_call: TRBJ1-2
clone_size: few
d_call: -
cdr3_aa: CASSPTAENYGYTF
cdr3_nt: TGTGCCAGCTCACCAACGGCGGAGAACTATGGCTACACCTTC

v_call: TRBV18
j_call: TRBJ2-2
clone_size: -
d_call: -
cdr3_aa: CASSPEVLTTGTGELFF
cdr3_nt: TGTGCCAGCTCACCCGAAGTGCTAACGACGGGCACCGGGGAGCTGTTTTTT

v_call: TRBV28
j_call: TRBJ1-1
clone_size: few
d_call: -
cdr3_aa: CASSLGTVNTEAFF
cdr3_nt: TGTGCCAGCAGTTTAGGAACAGTGAACACTGAAGCTTTCTTT

v_call: TRBV19
j_call: TRBJ1-1
clone_size: -
d_call: -
cdr3_aa: CASSIPNTEAFF
cdr3_nt: TGTGCCAGTAGTATCCCGAACACTGAAGCTTTCTTT

v_call: TRBV11-2
j_call: TRBJ1-1
clone_size: -
d_call: -
cdr3_aa: CASSFVDAANTEAFF
cdr3_nt: TGTGCCAGCAGCTTCGTGGACGCCGCGAACACTGAAGCTTTCTTT

v_call: TRBV3-1/TRBV3-2
j_call: TRBJ1-2
clone_size: -
d_call: TRBD1
cdr3_aa: CASSHVTGGSGYTF
cdr3_nt: TGTGCCAGCAGCCATGTAACAGGGGGAAGTGGCTACACCTTC

v_call: TRBV21-1
j_call: TRBJ2-7
clone_size: once
d_call: -
cdr3_aa: CASSKALHLGANEQYF
cdr3_nt: TGTGCCAGCAGCAAAGCGCTTCATCTAGGAGCCAACGAGCAGTACTTC

v_call: TRBV12-3/TRBV12-4
j_call: TRBJ2-5
clone_size: -
d_call: -
cdr3_aa: CASTLGVETQYF
cdr3_nt: TGTGCCAGCACCCTGGGGGTGGAGACCCAGTACTTC

v_call: TRBV30
j_call: TRBJ1-4
clone_size: -
d_call: -
cdr3_aa: CAWSVLDRSPNEKLFF
cdr3_nt: TGTGCCTGGAGTGTACTCGATCGAAGCCCTAATGAAAAACTGTTTTTT

v_call: TRBV29-1
j_call: TRBJ1-1
clone_size: -
d_call: TRBD1
cdr3_aa: CSVDRQGAEAFF
cdr3_nt: TGCAGCGTTGATCGACAGGGCGCTGAAGCTTTCTTT

v_call: TRBV6-5
j_call: TRBJ2-1
clone_size: once
d_call: TRBD2
cdr3_aa: CASRPAGGYNEQFF
cdr3_nt: TGTGCCAGCAGGCCAGCGGGAGGGTACAATGAGCAGTTCTTC

v_call: TRBV7-2
j_call: TRBJ2-1
clone_size: -
d_call: -
cdr3_aa: CASSLVSGLLYNEQFF
cdr3_nt: TGTGCCAGCAGCTTAGTAAGTGGGCTCTTATACAATGAGCAGTTCTTC

v_call: TRBV11-3
j_call: TRBJ2-1
clone_size: -
d_call: -
cdr3_aa: CASSLNRDTYNEQFF
cdr3_nt: TGTGCCAGCAGCTTAAATCGGGACACTTACAATGAGCAGTTCTTC

v_call: TRBV6-2/TRBV6-3
j_call: TRBJ2-3
clone_size: -
d_call: -
cdr3_aa: CASSYSDYRDSSTDTQYF
cdr3_nt: TGTGCCAGCAGTTATTCGGACTACAGGGATTCCAGCACAGATACGCAGTATTTT

v_call: TRBV5-6
j_call: TRBJ1-6
clone_size: -
d_call: -
cdr3_aa: CASSFRVENSPLHF
cdr3_nt: TGTGCCAGCAGCTTCCGGGTCGAAAATTCACCCCTCCACTTT

v_call: TRBV9
j_call: TRBJ1-2
clone_size: -
d_call: TRBD1
cdr3_aa: CASSVEGRTGDGYTF
cdr3_nt: TGTGCCAGCAGCGTAGAGGGTAGGACAGGGGATGGCTACACCTTC

v_call: TRBV11-2
j_call: TRBJ1-2
clone_size: -
d_call: -
cdr3_aa: CASSKDSGFYGYTF
cdr3_nt: TGTGCCAGCAGCAAGGACAGCGGATTCTATGGCTACACCTTC